Below, 3 T cell receptor beta chains from the same sample are listed, as sequenced in a study of T cells of healthy individuals. MiXCR, applied by TCRdb to the 5' RACE reads, yields one record per CDR3 protein. The top ten clones hold 16% of a sample with about 53,000 distinct CDR3 sequences, around 15% of them seen once. The receptors derive from a human donor in good health.

This clonotype was counted a few times. V usage is TRBV5-1 and J usage is TRBJ1-6; D gene unclear. This CDR3 region has 15 residues. Trimming took off 0 bases at V and 7 bases at J, with 11 bases between the two ends. Germline lookup yields CDR1 SGHRS and CDR2 YFSETQ. In nucleotides, the CDR3 is TGCGCCAGCAGCTTGGCCAAGGAGGACAATTCACCCCTCCACTTT. This codes for CASSLAKEDNSPLHF.

This clonotype has just a few counts. The chain is built from TRBV12-3 or TRBV12-4 and TRBJ1-4; D call uncertain. This CDR3 is 15 amino acids long. The V end lost 5 bases, the J end lost 5 bases, and 15 bases lay between the germline ends. The CDR3 DNA reads as TGTGCCAGCAGTCTCCGAACTGGTCCCAATGAAAAACTGTTTTTT. Its protein is CASSLRTGPNEKLFF.

The genes are TRBV13 and TRBJ2-1, with TRBD2 matching 7 bases. CDR3 length: 12 amino acids. Trimming removed 8 bases from V and 5 bases from J; junction bases left unmatched: 3. Germline V gene lookup returns CDR1 PRHDT and CDR2 FYEKMQ (reference sequence). CDR3 sequence reads: CASGGGDNEQFF. Here the CDR3 DNA reads TGTGCCAGCGGGGGGGGAGACAATGAGCAGTTCTTC.